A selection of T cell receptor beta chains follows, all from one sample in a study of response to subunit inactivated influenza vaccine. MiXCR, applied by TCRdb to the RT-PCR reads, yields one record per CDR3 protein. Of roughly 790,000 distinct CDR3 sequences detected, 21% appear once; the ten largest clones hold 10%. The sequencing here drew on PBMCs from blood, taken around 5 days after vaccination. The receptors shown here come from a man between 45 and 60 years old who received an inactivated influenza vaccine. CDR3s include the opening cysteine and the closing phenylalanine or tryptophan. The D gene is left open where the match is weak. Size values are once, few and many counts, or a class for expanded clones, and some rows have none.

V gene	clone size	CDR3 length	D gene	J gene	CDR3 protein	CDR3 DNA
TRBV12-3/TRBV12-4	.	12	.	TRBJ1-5	CASSLPSQPQHF	TGTGCCAGCAGTTTACCCAGTCAGCCCCAGCATTTT
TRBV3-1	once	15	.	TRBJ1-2	CASSPVGQGRAGYTF	TGTGCCAGCAGCCCAGTCGGGCAGGGGCGCGCTGGCTACACCTTC
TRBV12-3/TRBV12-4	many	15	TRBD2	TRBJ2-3	CASSLSGGASDTQYF	TGTGCCAGCAGTCTTAGCGGGGGGGCCTCGGATACGCAGTATTTT
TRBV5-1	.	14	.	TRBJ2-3	CASKPMLSTDTQYF	TGCGCCAGTAAGCCCATGCTTAGCACAGATACGCAGTATTTT
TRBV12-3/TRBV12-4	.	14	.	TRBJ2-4	CASSLGGVTNIQYF	TGTGCCAGCAGTTTGGGGGGAGTCACAAACATTCAGTACTTC
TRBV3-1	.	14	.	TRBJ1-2	CASSRSLLSSGYTF	TGTGCCAGCAGCCGGAGTCTTTTAAGTAGCGGCTACACCTTC
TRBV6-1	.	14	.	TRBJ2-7	CASTLGGAAYEQYF	TGTGCCAGTACCCTAGGCGGGGCCGCCTACGAGCAGTACTTC
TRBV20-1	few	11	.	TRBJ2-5	CSGAGRETQYF	TGCAGTGGGGCAGGGCGAGAGACCCAGTACTTC
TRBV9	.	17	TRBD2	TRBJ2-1	CASSLSGIVSLYNEQFF	TGTGCCAGCAGCCTTAGCGGGATAGTAAGCCTCTACAATGAGCAGTTCTTC
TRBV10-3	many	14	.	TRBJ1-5	CAISEEVGVKPQHF	TGTGCCATCAGTGAGGAAGTGGGGGTGAAGCCCCAGCATTTT
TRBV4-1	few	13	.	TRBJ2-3	CASSQDAGDTQYF	TGCGCCAGCAGCCAAGATGCCGGGGATACGCAGTATTTT
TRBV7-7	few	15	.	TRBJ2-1	CASSLTASVYNEQFF	TGTGCCAGCAGCTTAACGGCTAGCGTTTACAATGAGCAGTTCTTC
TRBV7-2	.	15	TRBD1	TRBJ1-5	CASSLDRGHNQPQHF	TGTGCCAGCAGCTTAGACAGGGGCCATAATCAGCCCCAGCATTTT
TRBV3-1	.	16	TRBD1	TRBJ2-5	CASSPSPGQGEETQYF	TGTGCCAGCAGCCCATCGCCGGGACAGGGGGAGGAGACCCAGTACTTC
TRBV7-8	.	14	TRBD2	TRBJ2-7	CASSTSGGTYEQYF	TGTGCCAGCAGTACTAGCGGGGGGACCTACGAGCAGTACTTC
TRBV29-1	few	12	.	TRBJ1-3	CSTRGDGNTIYF	TGCAGCACAAGGGGGGATGGAAACACCATATATTTT
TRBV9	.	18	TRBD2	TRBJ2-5	CASCQEGTSGRWHETQYF	TGTGCCAGCTGCCAAGAAGGGACTAGCGGGAGGTGGCATGAGACCCAGTACTTC
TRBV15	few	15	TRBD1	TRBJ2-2	CATSREQGVTGELFF	TGTGCCACCAGCAGAGAGCAGGGGGTCACCGGGGAGCTGTTTTTT
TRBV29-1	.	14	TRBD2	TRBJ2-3	CSVEVAGSTDTQYF	TGCAGCGTTGAAGTAGCGGGAAGCACAGATACGCAGTATTTT
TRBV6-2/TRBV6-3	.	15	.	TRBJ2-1	CASRTGGGPYNEQFF	TGTGCCAGCAGGACTGGGGGGGGCCCTTACAATGAGCAGTTCTTC
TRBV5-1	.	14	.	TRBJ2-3	CASRKAGTTDTQYF	TGCGCCAGCAGAAAGGCGGGAACCACAGATACGCAGTATTTT
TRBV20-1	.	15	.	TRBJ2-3	CSARGKWRVTDTQYF	TGCAGTGCTAGGGGGAAGTGGCGCGTCACAGATACGCAGTATTTT
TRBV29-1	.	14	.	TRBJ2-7	CSVSGTFGSYEQYF	TGCAGCGTTTCCGGGACTTTCGGTTCCTACGAGCAGTACTTC
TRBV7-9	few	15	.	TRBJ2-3	CASGEAGYSTDTQYF	TGTGCCAGCGGAGAAGCAGGTTATAGCACAGATACGCAGTATTTT
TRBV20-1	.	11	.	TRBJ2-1	CSARTTALQFF	TGCAGTGCTAGAACGACAGCCCTTCAGTTCTTC
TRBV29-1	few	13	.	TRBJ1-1	CSVDQGLDTEAFF	TGCAGCGTTGATCAGGGTCTGGACACTGAAGCTTTCTTT
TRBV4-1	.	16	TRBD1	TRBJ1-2	CASSSPLDRKDHGYTF	TGCGCCAGCAGCTCCCCCCTGGACAGGAAGGATCATGGCTACACCTTC
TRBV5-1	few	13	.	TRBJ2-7	CASSRENIYEQYF	TGCGCCAGCAGCCGCGAAAATATCTACGAGCAGTACTTC
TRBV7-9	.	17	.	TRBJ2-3	CASSLDGTAPGVDTQYF	TGTGCCAGCAGCTTAGACGGCACCGCCCCAGGTGTGGATACGCAGTATTTT
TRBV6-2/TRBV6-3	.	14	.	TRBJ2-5	CASSYRGPSETQYF	TGTGCCAGCAGTTACCGGGGGCCGTCAGAGACCCAGTACTTC
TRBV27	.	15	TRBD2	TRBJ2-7	CASSFVSGRGYEQYF	TGTGCCAGCAGTTTCGTTAGCGGGAGGGGCTACGAGCAGTACTTC
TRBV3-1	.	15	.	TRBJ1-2	CASSQQLTGAGGYTF	TGTGCCAGCAGCCAACAATTGACAGGAGCCGGGGGCTACACCTTC
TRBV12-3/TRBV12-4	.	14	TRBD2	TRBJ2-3	CASSLSGGVDTQYF	TGTGCCAGCAGTTTAAGCGGGGGGGTGGATACGCAGTATTTT
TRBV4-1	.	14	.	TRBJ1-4	CASSQEQGGEKLFF	TGCGCCAGCAGCCAAGAACAGGGAGGTGAAAAACTGTTTTTT
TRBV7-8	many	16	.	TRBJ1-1	CASSPIRGSLLVEAFF	TGTGCCAGCAGCCCAATCAGGGGCTCTCTTCTCGTTGAAGCTTTCTTT
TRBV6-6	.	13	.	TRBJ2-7	CASSPGPNYEQYF	TGTGCCAGCAGTCCCGGGCCGAACTACGAGCAGTACTTC
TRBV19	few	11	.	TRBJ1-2	CASSIGDGYTF	TGTGCCAGTAGTATAGGGGACGGCTACACCTTC
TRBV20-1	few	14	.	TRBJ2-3	CSAIKSGLTDTQYF	TGCAGTGCTATTAAAAGCGGACTCACAGATACGCAGTATTTT
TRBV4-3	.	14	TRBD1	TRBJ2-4	CASSQDRGTNIQYF	TGCGCCAGCAGCCAAGACAGGGGGACAAACATTCAGTACTTC
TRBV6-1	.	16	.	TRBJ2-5	CATGSSSTLFQETQYF	TGTGCCACCGGTAGTAGTTCTACCCTGTTCCAAGAGACCCAGTACTTC
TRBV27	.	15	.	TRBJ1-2	CASSLSRNRLYGYTF	TGTGCCAGCAGTTTATCGAGAAACAGACTCTATGGCTACACCTTC
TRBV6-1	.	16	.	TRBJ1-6	CASRLRTGTWVSGLHF	TGTGCCAGCAGACTGAGGACCGGGACCTGGGTGTCTGGCCTCCACTTT
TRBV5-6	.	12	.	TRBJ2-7	CASSWGGVEQYF	TGTGCCAGCAGCTGGGGTGGGGTCGAGCAGTACTTC
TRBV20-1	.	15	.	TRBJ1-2	CSARDPDGAVGGYTF	TGCAGTGCTAGAGATCCGGATGGGGCGGTAGGTGGCTACACCTTC
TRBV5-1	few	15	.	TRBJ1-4	CASSVNSATNEKLFF	TGCGCCAGCAGCGTAAACTCAGCAACTAATGAAAAACTGTTTTTT
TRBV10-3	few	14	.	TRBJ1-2	CAISDGRGNYGYTF	TGTGCCATCAGTGACGGTCGGGGCAACTATGGCTACACCTTC
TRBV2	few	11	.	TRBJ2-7	CASVQGLGQYF	TGTGCCAGCGTGCAGGGCTTGGGGCAGTACTTC